Sequencing of this TCR beta chain was carried out in a study of tumor-infiltrating lymphocytes in primary liver carcinoma. At the level of the study: Sequenced samples came back with roughly 3.5 to 7.5 million productive TCRbeta reads, and the counts looked alike across tissue types. Study-wide points: Paired tumor-adjacent and tumor-blood samples overlapped less than tumor region pairs did.

It was unsorted whole blood that yielded blood RNA, and germline DNA was also extracted. Chronic HBV infection affected patients, none of whom had received treatment. Constant-region priming of around 530 ng total RNA yielded TCR beta cDNA. Generation of the TCR beta libraries relied on three nested multiplex PCR rounds using slightly modified ARM-PCR. Forward primers for TRBV1-TRBV30 and a C-beta reverse primer served the first two PCR rounds, at about 10 cycles each. MiXCR, run by TCRdb on the multiplex PCR reads, gives a single entry per CDR3 protein. The sample consists of fewer than 350,000 distinct CDR3 sequences, 60% to 80% of them appearing once. This clonotype occurred many times. Its matching antigen is unknown. CDR3 length equals 13 residues. CDR1 is MNHEY and CDR2 is SVGEGT in the germline V gene. With 6 bases removed from V and 2 bases from J, the gap between germline ends came to 10 bases.

V is TRBV6-2 or TRBV6-3 and J is TRBJ1-2, with D perhaps TRBD1 (5 bases). The receptor was derived from a man aged 35 to 55 with primary liver carcinoma and hepatitis B virus infection. Sequencing was performed on peripheral blood. DNA of the CDR3: TGTGCCAGCAGGAGGGGACCAAACTATGGCTACACCTTC. This translates into CASRRGPNYGYTF.